These T cell receptor beta chains were read from a single sample in a study of T cell responses to AZD1222 COVID-19 vaccine. Profiled with immunoSEQ multiplex PCR; TCRdb holds only in-frame clones, not every one. The repertoire holds tens of thousands of clones, with 70% to 90% as singletons. Sample: peripheral blood, taken on day 0 of AZD1222 vaccination. The receptors stem from an adult in good health. Both conserved end residues are trimmed from each CDR3.

J: TRBJ2-3; V: TRBV14; CDR3: ASSHLGSLGTDTQY
J: TRBJ2-7; V: TRBV13; CDR3: ASSLGRSGGGIYEQY
J: TRBJ2-7; V: TRBV29-1; CDR3: SVEAARGAPYEQY
J: TRBJ2-3; V: TRBV7-9; CDR3: ASSRRTGGNTDTQY
J: TRBJ1-2; V: TRBV28; CDR3: ATLKTVGYT
J: TRBJ2-7; V: TRBV6-6; CDR3: ASSDPGQDQTEQY
J: TRBJ2-6; V: TRBV24-1; CDR3: ATSDPGQPPGANVLT
J: TRBJ2-1; V: TRBV29-1; CDR3: SVAVGQGYNEQF
J: TRBJ2-2; V: TRBV14; CDR3: ASSQDRMAGPTTGELF
J: TRBJ1-3; V: TRBV28; CDR3: ASSLTVSGNTIY
J: TRBJ1-6; V: TRBV28; CDR3: ASSTGTANNSPLH
J: TRBJ2-7; V: TRBV10-2; CDR3: ASSRTLRGPDYEQY
J: TRBJ1-3; V: TRBV7-2; CDR3: ASSLAEGAGNTIY
J: TRBJ1-1; V: TRBV7-2; CDR3: ASSQRTGGGNTEAF
J: TRBJ1-2; V: TRBV29-1; CDR3: SVEQGFSYGYT
J: TRBJ2-3; V: TRBV11-2; CDR3: ASSSSGTLSTDTQY
J: TRBJ2-7; V: TRBV4-2; CDR3: ASSQDPRTELLSYEQY
J: TRBJ2-2; V: TRBV29-1; CDR3: SGTEAGTGELF
J: TRBJ1-2; V: TRBV3-1/TRBV3-2; CDR3: ASSQAGTGKGSGYGYT
J: TRBJ2-5; V: TRBV5-6; CDR3: ASSATGTGGMETQY
J: TRBJ1-1; V: TRBV3-1/TRBV3-2; CDR3: ASTSAGTEAF
J: TRBJ2-1; V: TRBV19; CDR3: ASNGGLSSYNEQF
J: TRBJ2-7; V: TRBV5-1; CDR3: ASSFDRAYEQY
J: TRBJ2-7; V: TRBV5-6; CDR3: ASSLLLAGETYEQY
J: TRBJ2-7; V: TRBV5-1; CDR3: ASTTIPGGSYEQY
J: TRBJ1-1; V: TRBV30; CDR3: AWSRQGRAF